The source of this T cell receptor beta chain is a study of blood T cell repertoires in COVID-19. The ends lost 5 bases at V and 5 bases at J; junction bases unmatched: 6. This CDR3 spans 13 amino acids. The germline gives CDR1 LGHDT, CDR2 YNNKEL (reference sequence). Measured with immunoSEQ multiplex PCR; TCRdb has only the in-frame clones, and not every one. The sample contains about 480,000 clones, around 85% of which appear only once. Material for sequencing was PBMCs or T cells enriched from blood (not recorded which). The rearrangement joins TRBV3-1 (or the pseudogene TRBV3-2) to TRBJ2-7; 7 bases match TRBD1. The clonotype was recovered from an older woman who had recovered from COVID-19. The CDR3 protein is CASSDDRVDEQYF. For the CDR3, the DNA is TGTGCCAGCAGCGACGACAGGGTGGACGAGCAGTACTTC.